This is a list of T cell receptor beta chains from one sample in a study of blood T cell repertoires in COVID-19. Here immunoSEQ multiplex PCR was the method, and the copy in TCRdb shows in-frame clones only, minus some. The sample holds fewer than 200,000 clones, 88% seen once. The material sequenced was peripheral blood. These receptors were taken from a man aged 55 to 69 with acute or convalescent COVID-19. CDR3s include the opening cysteine and the closing phenylalanine or tryptophan. D genes are given only for firm matches. Clone size is given for some rows only: seen once, a few or many times, or a class if the clone is expanded.

d_call | j_call | v_call | clone_size | cdr3_nt | cdr3_aa
NA | TRBJ1-3 | TRBV14 | NA | TGTGCCAGCAGCTTTCTAGGACAGCCGAGGGACACCATATATTTT | CASSFLGQPRDTIYF
TRBD2 | TRBJ2-7 | TRBV6-2/TRBV6-3 | NA | TGTGCCAGCAGTTCGTTAACTAGCGGGAGTTACGAGCAGTACTTC | CASSSLTSGSYEQYF
NA | TRBJ2-3 | TRBV24-1 | NA | TGTGCCACCAGTGCCCCTGCGCCAGGGGTAGGGGCAGATACGCAGTATTTT | CATSAPAPGVGADTQYF
NA | TRBJ1-2 | TRBV6-2/TRBV6-3 | NA | TGTGCCAGCAGTTTACTCGTGACAGGCGGTCGCGGCTACACCTTC | CASSLLVTGGRGYTF
NA | TRBJ1-6 | TRBV30 | NA | TGTGCCTGGAGGAGCTACCGGGGCTCCTATAATTCACCCCTCCACTTT | CAWRSYRGSYNSPLHF
TRBD1 | TRBJ1-2 | TRBV7-3 | NA | TGTGCCAGCAGCTTACAAGCCGGGACAGGGGATCCCACCTTC | CASSLQAGTGDPTF
TRBD1 | TRBJ1-1 | TRBV4-1 | few | TGCGCCAGCAGCCAAGGTTGGGACAGTCGTGGGACTGAAGCTTTCTTT | CASSQGWDSRGTEAFF
NA | TRBJ1-2 | TRBV6-1 | NA | TGTGCCAGCAGTGAAGACCCAGGTATGGATGGCTACACCTTC | CASSEDPGMDGYTF
NA | TRBJ2-7 | TRBV25-1 | NA | TGTGCCAGCAGCTCCGGGTTCCTCTCCTACGAGCAGTACTTC | CASSSGFLSYEQYF
NA | TRBJ2-2 | TRBV5-4 | NA | TGTGCCAGCAGCTTGTCGCTCGGGTTAACCGGGGAGCTGTTTTTT | CASSLSLGLTGELFF
TRBD1 | TRBJ1-1 | TRBV30 | few | TGTGCCTGGAGTTTCGGGACAGACAACACTGAAGCTTTCTTT | CAWSFGTDNTEAFF
NA | TRBJ1-1 | TRBV5-1 | NA | TGCGCCAGCAGCTTGGACGAGATGAACACTGAAGCTTTCTTT | CASSLDEMNTEAFF
TRBD1 | TRBJ1-2 | TRBV29-1 | NA | TGCAGCGTTGAAGCAGGACAGGGCAAGGACTATGGCTACACCTTC | CSVEAGQGKDYGYTF
TRBD1 | TRBJ2-3 | TRBV29-1 | NA | TGCAGCGTGGGGACCGGGACAGGGAACACAGATACGCAGTATTTT | CSVGTGTGNTDTQYF
TRBD1 | TRBJ2-2 | TRBV3-1/TRBV3-2 | NA | TGTGCCAGCATACAGGGGTCCGGCACCGGGGAGCTGTTTTTT | CASIQGSGTGELFF
NA | TRBJ1-2 | TRBV24-1 | NA | TGTGCCACCAGTCGGGATGGCAACTATGGCTACACCTTC | CATSRDGNYGYTF
NA | TRBJ1-2 | TRBV5-1 | NA | TGCGCCAGCAGCCCTACACCGACAGAGAACTATGGCTACACCTTC | CASSPTPTENYGYTF
NA | TRBJ1-1 | TRBV7-2 | NA | TGTGCCAGCAGCTTTTCCAGGGACACTGAAGCTTTCTTT | CASSFSRDTEAFF
TRBD2 | TRBJ2-3 | TRBV5-1 | NA | TGCGCCAGCAGGCCCCGCGTAGCGGGGTACCTCACAGATACGCAGTATTTT | CASRPRVAGYLTDTQYF
TRBD2 | TRBJ2-1 | TRBV11-2 | once | TGTGCCAGCAGCCAGCGGGGTGATAATGAGCAGTTCTTC | CASSQRGDNEQFF
NA | TRBJ2-1 | TRBV4-1 | NA | TGCGCCAGCAGCCAAGTGTCGGAGGGGCGCAATGAGCAGTTCTTC | CASSQVSEGRNEQFF
NA | TRBJ2-7 | TRBV27 | once | TGTGCCAGCAGTGTTTCCCGGGGAAGCTACGAGCAGTACTTC | CASSVSRGSYEQYF
TRBD1 | TRBJ1-1 | TRBV30 | NA | TGTGCCTGGAGTACAGGGGGCAAAGGGAACACTGAAGCTTTCTTT | CAWSTGGKGNTEAFF
NA | TRBJ2-2 | TRBV6-5 | NA | TGTGCCAGCACCCCTACAGGGATCACCGGGGAGCTGTTTTTT | CASTPTGITGELFF
TRBD1 | TRBJ1-1 | TRBV18 | few | TGTGCCAGCTCACCACGAGGCACAGGGGGGGAAGCTTTCTTT | CASSPRGTGGEAFF
TRBD1 | TRBJ1-5 | TRBV19 | NA | TGTGCCAGTAGTATAGCCGGGACAGGGGTAGGACAGCCCCAGCATTTT | CASSIAGTGVGQPQHF
TRBD2 | TRBJ2-5 | TRBV9 | once | TGTGCCAGCAGCAGCTATAGCGGGGAGGCTCAAGAGACCCAGTACTTC | CASSSYSGEAQETQYF
NA | TRBJ1-1 | TRBV10-2 | NA | TGCGCCAGCAGGATTGGGACTTCGAACACTGAAGCTTTCTTT | CASRIGTSNTEAFF
TRBD2 | TRBJ2-5 | TRBV24-1 | NA | TGTGCCACCAGTGCCCCCGGGAGGGTAGGGGAGACCCAGTACTTC | CATSAPGRVGETQYF
NA | TRBJ2-5 | TRBV24-1 | NA | TGTGCCACCAGTGATATGACAGATACCCAGTACTTC | CATSDMTDTQYF
TRBD1 | TRBJ1-4 | TRBV11-2 | NA | TGTGCCAGCAGCTTAGAATTGCTACAGGGGGTGGATGAAAAACTGTTTTTT | CASSLELLQGVDEKLFF
NA | TRBJ2-5 | TRBV6-5 | NA | TGTGCCAGCATGCGTTTTGAAGAGACCCAGTACTTC | CASMRFEETQYF
NA | TRBJ1-6 | TRBV7-2 | NA | TGTGCCAGCAGCTTAGAAATCTTTCGTGATTCACCCCTCCACTTT | CASSLEIFRDSPLHF
NA | TRBJ1-5 | TRBV30 | NA | TGTGCCTGGAGTGAGGGAGCGAGCAATCAGCCCCAGCATTTT | CAWSEGASNQPQHF
TRBD2 | TRBJ2-5 | TRBV24-1 | NA | TGTGCCACCAACTCGGGCGGGGGGCCGGACGAGACCCAGTACTTC | CATNSGGGPDETQYF
TRBD1 | TRBJ1-2 | TRBV29-1 | NA | TGCAGCGTTGATTCAGGGGGACATAACTATGGCTACACCTTC | CSVDSGGHNYGYTF
NA | TRBJ1-1 | TRBV5-1 | NA | TGCGCCAGCAGCTTAAGGCAGGCGGGCATTGGGGCTTTCTTT | CASSLRQAGIGAFF
NA | TRBJ2-7 | TRBV6-5 | NA | TGTGCCAGCAGTTTCCAGGAGGGGGGGGCCGGCGAGCAGTACTTC | CASSFQEGGAGEQYF
NA | TRBJ1-2 | TRBV23-1 | NA | TGCGCCAGCAGTCAATCACCTGGGGGGGAAAATGGCTACACCTTC | CASSQSPGGENGYTF
TRBD1 | TRBJ2-2 | TRBV27 | NA | TGTGCCAGCAGTTTGGCTTGGGGACAGGACCCGAACACCGGGGAGCTGTTTTTT | CASSLAWGQDPNTGELFF